A single sample is the source of the 23 T cell receptor beta chains below, sequenced in a study of vaccination and CD4 T cells after COVID-19. TCRdb recomputed calls from the PCR reads with MiXCR, one row per CDR3 protein. Of approximately 21,000 distinct CDR3 sequences listed, about 57% were seen once; the top ten hold approximately 0.99%. This specimen was CD4+ T cells from blood, taken before SARS-CoV-2 vaccination. These TCRs come from a human donor who had recovered from COVID-19.

The chain combines TRBV6-5 with TRBJ1-5; D unresolved. The CDR3 sequence is 15 residues long. CDR1 and CDR2 (germline): MNHEY, SVGAGI. V was pared by 0 bases and J by 5 bases, with 11 bases between. CDR3: CASSYSRGSDQPQHF. CDR3 nucleotide sequence: TGTGCCAGCAGTTACTCCCGGGGTTCCGATCAGCCCCAGCATTTT.

This chain links TRBV19 with TRBJ2-5; 8 nucleotides match TRBD1. Trimming took 6 bases from V and 7 from J; bases not matched to a gene: 7. The germline CDR1 and CDR2 sequences are LNHDA and SQIVND (reference sequence). CDR3 size: 13 residues. The CDR3 loop reads CASSPDRDATQYF. CDR3 coding DNA: TGTGCCAGTAGCCCGGACAGGGACGCGACCCAGTACTTC.

The sample holds one count of this clonotype. The chain uses TRBV20-1 and TRBJ2-4; 9 positions match TRBD2. Germline V gives CDR1 DFQATT, CDR2 SNEGSKA (reference sequence). CDR3 length: 16 amino acids. The junction had 6 bases not matched to a gene; V was cut back by 3 bases and J by 0 bases. The CDR3 sequence: CSARPRLAVAKNIQYF. The CDR3 bases are TGCAGTGCTAGGCCAAGACTAGCGGTAGCCAAAAACATTCAGTACTTC.

The chain combines TRBV5-4 with TRBJ1-1; D is perhaps TRBD1 (5 bases). V lost 2 bases and J 8 bases, leaving 13 bases between the germline ends. Germline-derived CDR1 and CDR2 are SGHNT and YYREEE (reference sequence). This CDR3 has 13 residues. The CDR3 DNA follows: TGTGCCAGCAGCTTAGGCGGGACTGGGGAAGCTTTCTTT. Protein product: CASSLGGTGEAFF.

The rearrangement links TRBV24-1 to TRBJ2-5; TRBD2 is a possible D gene (6 bases). V was cut by 3 bases and J by 4 bases, with 20 bases left in between. Germline loops: CDR1 KGHDR, CDR2 SFDVKD. CDR3 size: 17 residues. Here the CDR3 reads CATSDPGDGGSIETQYF. The DNA for the CDR3 is TGTGCCACCAGTGATCCCGGGGACGGAGGGTCGATAGAGACCCAGTACTTC.

CDR3 region: CASRLWVGSYEQYF. DNA for the CDR3: TGTGCCAGCAGGTTGTGGGTCGGGTCCTACGAGCAGTACTTC. The V gene is TRBV27, the J gene TRBJ2-7, with no clear D. Germline V gene data show CDR1 as MNHEY and CDR2 as SMNVEV (reference sequence). The V end was cut by 6 bases, the J end by 1 base, with 13 bases between. The CDR3 is made up of 14 amino acids.

For the CDR3, the DNA is TGTGCCAGCAGCTTGCCACAGGGGCCTACCAATGAGCAGTTCTTC. Protein product: CASSLPQGPTNEQFF. This chain connects TRBV5-4 to TRBJ2-1; 7 bases are shared with TRBD1. The germline gives CDR1 SGHNT, CDR2 YYREEE (reference sequence). The CDR3 has 15 residues. V lost 1 base and J lost 6; bases outside the gene matches: 7.

J is TRBJ1-6 and V is TRBV23-1, with D perhaps TRBD1 (6 bases). TRBV23-1 carries the ORF label, with uncertain function. Trimming removed 1 base from V and 10 bases from J, with 23 bases in between. This CDR3 region has 18 residues. CDR3 region: CASSQFTRGRWGRSPLHF. Here the CDR3 DNA reads TGCGCCAGCAGTCAATTCACCAGGGGAAGGTGGGGGCGGTCACCCCTCCACTTT.

V and J are TRBV20-1 and TRBJ2-7, with 7 bases aligning to TRBD1. This CDR3 is 16 amino acids long. Germline V gene sequence: CDR1 DFQATT, CDR2 SNEGSKA (reference sequence). The V segment lost 0 bases and the J segment 3 bases; nucleotides outside the gene matches: 11. The CDR3 nucleotides read TGCAGTGCTAGAGATCTTATCGACAGGGTAAACTACGAGCAGTACTTC. It yields the protein CSARDLIDRVNYEQYF.

J is TRBJ2-2 and V is TRBV19; unclear D gene. V lost 4 bases and J lost 2, with 5 bases in between. Germline V lookup: CDR1 LNHDA, CDR2 SQIVND (reference sequence). The CDR3 runs 13 residues. DNA of the CDR3: TGTGCCAGTAGTAGGGATAACACCGGGGAGCTGTTTTTT. Protein product: CASSRDNTGELFF.

This clonotype occurred once. The CDR3 DNA reads TGCAGTGCTATTGAGATAGGGTACGAGCAGTACTTC. This sequence encodes CSAIEIGYEQYF. The chain carries TRBV20-1 and TRBJ2-7; D is uncertain. This CDR3 is 12 amino acids long. Germline V gene data show CDR1 as DFQATT and CDR2 as SNEGSKA (reference sequence). Trimming shortened V by 4 bases and J by 4 bases, and 11 bases separated the two germline ends.

In its sample, this clonotype was seen a few times. J is TRBJ1-1 and V is TRBV6-2 or TRBV6-3, with 7 bases lining up with TRBD1. Per germline, CDR1 MNHEY and CDR2 SVGEGT. Trimming took 7 bases from V and 0 from J; bases not matched to a gene: 5. The CDR3 covers 14 residues. The CDR3 sequence is CASKTGNMNTEAFF. The CDR3 nucleotides are TGTGCCAGCAAGACAGGGAACATGAACACTGAAGCTTTCTTT.

This clonotype was recorded only once. This chain connects TRBV7-3 to TRBJ2-5; TRBD1 aligns across 9 bases. The germline V gene has CDR1 SGHTA and CDR2 FQGTGA. The CDR3 length is 16 residues. The junction had 11 bases not matched to a gene; V was cut back by 5 bases and J by 4 bases. The CDR3 coding sequence is TGTGCCAGCAGCCCCCAAGGGACAGGGAGGTTAGAGACCCAGTACTTC. Translating it yields CASSPQGTGRLETQYF.

This clonotype was counted between two and nine times. This CDR3 is CSADDTGTGETQYF. The DNA of the CDR3 is TGCAGTGCTGACGATACAGGGACGGGAGAGACCCAGTACTTC. V usage is TRBV20-1 and J usage is TRBJ2-5, with D maybe TRBD1 (6 bases). V was trimmed by 5 bases and J by 4 bases, leaving 17 bases between them. The CDR3 is made up of 14 amino acids. Looked up from germline, CDR1 is DFQATT and CDR2 is SNEGSKA (reference sequence).

This clonotype came up a few times. The rearrangement links TRBV20-1 to TRBJ1-5, with unresolved D. V dropped 3 bases and J dropped 4 bases, with 7 bases sitting between them. The CDR3 consists of 12 residues. The germline V gene has CDR1 DFQATT and CDR2 SNEGSKA (reference sequence). The CDR3, as DNA: TGCAGTGCTAGTCGCCGGAATCAGCCCCAGCATTTT. This gives the protein CSASRRNQPQHF.

This clonotype was detected only a few times. DNA for the CDR3: TGTGCCAGCTCACCACCGGGGGGACAGGGGGACAATGAGCAGTTCTTC. It yields the protein CASSPPGGQGDNEQFF. V and J are TRBV18 and TRBJ2-1; 11 bases fit TRBD1. V trimming: 0 bases; J trimming: 5 bases; junction bases outside the gene matches: 3. The CDR3 length is 16 residues. The germline gives CDR1 KGHSH, CDR2 LQKENI. The full variable domain, with the rest looked up from reference TRBV18 and TRBJ2-1, is NAGVMQNPRHLVRRRGQEARLRCSPMKGHSHVYWYRQLPEEGLKFMVYLQKENIIDESGMPKERFSAEFPKEGPSILRIQQVVRGDSAAYFCASSPPGGQGDNEQFFGPGTRLTVL.

V is TRBV5-4 and J is TRBJ2-5, with 9 bases identical to TRBD2. The V segment lost 4 bases and the J segment 5 bases; nucleotides outside the gene matches: 12. This CDR3 comprises 16 residues. Germline V CDR1 and CDR2: SGHNT, YYREEE (reference sequence). The CDR3 region is CASSPGTSRAGETQYF. Here the CDR3 DNA reads TGTGCCAGCAGCCCCGGGACTAGCCGTGCGGGGGAGACCCAGTACTTC.

This clonotype occurred a few times. The DNA is left out, because the CDR3 cannot be placed on it with certainty; the CDR3 is given as TCRdb lists it. V and J are TRBV21-1 and TRBJ1-5; the table's D call of TRBD1 was not tested on the DNA. TRBV21-1 is tagged as a pseudogene. The CDR3 adds up to 16 amino acids, both ends counted. This CDR3 reads CASSKVGAGAIRPQHF.

The genes are TRBV19 and TRBJ2-5; D might be TRBD2 (6 bases). The V gene's germline CDR1 is LNHDA and CDR2 SQIVND (reference sequence). Trimming pared 5 bases from V and 3 bases from J, leaving 16 bases between. The CDR3 consists of 15 residues. CDR3 residues: CASSRNSGGEETQYF. The CDR3 nucleotides read TGTGCCAGTAGTCGTAATAGCGGAGGAGAAGAGACCCAGTACTTC.

The chain recombines TRBV20-1 with TRBJ2-5; D gene ambiguous. Germline V gene lookup returns CDR1 DFQATT and CDR2 SNEGSKA (reference sequence). The CDR3 totals 13 residues. V was trimmed by 6 bases and J by 5 bases, leaving 16 bases between them. The CDR3 loop reads CSAVRSGRETQYF. CDR3 sequence (DNA): TGCAGTGCCGTCCGGTCCGGGCGGGAGACCCAGTACTTC.

The V call is TRBV12-3 or TRBV12-4, the J call TRBJ2-1, with unresolved D. Trimming cost V 5 bases and J 7 bases, with 15 bases left between them. This CDR3 has 14 amino acids. The CDR3 DNA reads as TGTGCCAGCAGTATGGAACCCCCTGGAAATGAGCAGTTCTTC. Its translation is CASSMEPPGNEQFF.

V usage is TRBV7-2 and J usage is TRBJ1-2; a possible D gene is TRBD1 (5 bases). This CDR3 comprises 13 residues. V lost 3 bases to trimming and J lost 4 bases, with 9 bases between them. Germline CDR1 SGHTA, CDR2 FQGNSA. The CDR3 is CASSFDRSYGYTF. In nucleotides, the CDR3 is TGTGCCAGCAGCTTCGACAGATCCTATGGCTACACCTTC.

This chain uses TRBV4-1 with TRBJ2-2; 8 nucleotides agree with TRBD1. This CDR3 has 17 residues. CDR1 MGHRA and CDR2 YSYEKL come from the germline V gene. V lost 5 bases to trimming and J lost 0 bases; unmatched junction nucleotides: 8. CDR3 residues: CASSARTGGANTGELFF. For the CDR3, the DNA is TGCGCCAGCAGCGCACGTACAGGGGGAGCGAACACCGGGGAGCTGTTTTTT.